This paragraph covers one T cell receptor (beta chain) sequence. Its antigen is as yet unknown. The CDR3 length is 18 residues. V lost 0 bases and J lost 1; bases outside the gene matches: 7. The germline V gene has CDR1 LGHNA and CDR2 YNFKEQ. These data belong to a study of CD8 T cells in Susac syndrome. Overall study findings and caveats: Several Susac-specific public clones appeared in CD8+ TEMRA repertoires, and 15 to 20 in total CD8+ repertoires.

Reverse transcription used roughly 0.45 to 1 ug RNA and random hexamers. TCRdb re-analysed the immunoSEQ multiplex PCR reads in MiXCR, keeping a single row per CDR3 protein. The sample records 75,000 to 95,000 distinct CDR3 sequences, 93% being singletons. The chain employs TRBV4-2 and TRBJ2-4; 9 bases are a match to TRBD2. The clonotype originates from a human donor with Susac syndrome. Specimen: CD8+ T cells from PBMCs. CDR3 sequence: CASSQERAGGPAKNIQYF. The CDR3 bases are TGTGCCAGCAGCCAAGAAAGGGCGGGAGGGCCGGCCAAAAACATTCAGTACTTC.